The sequence of this T cell receptor beta chain was determined in a study of T cells expressing NK-cell markers. The wider study: Seven of eight sequenced donors tested HCMV-seropositive; one tested seronegative.

Following a re-call of the 5' RACE reads, TCRdb has one entry per CDR3 protein and lacks DNA. Its listing shows fewer than 300,000 distinct CDR3 sequences. The CDR3 contains 15 residues. Germline CDR1 and CDR2: MNHEY and SVGAGI. The sequenced material came from blood T cells: a sorted CD56 or NKG2C T cell subset, CD4+ or CD8+ T cells, or bulk PBMC T cells (not recorded which). The receptor was isolated from a woman aged 18-70 years in good health. The rearrangement links TRBV6-5 to TRBJ2-5; the TCRdb call, TRBD1, lacks DNA for checking. The CDR3 spells CASSDSPGTRETQYF.